Listed below are T cell receptor beta chains from one sample, sequenced in a study of CD8 T cells in ankylosing spondylitis. MiXCR was run by TCRdb on the 5' RACE reads, yielding one entry per CDR3 protein. The table has approximately 540,000 distinct CDR3 sequences, roughly 13% seen once. Sequencing was carried out using blood, either unsorted or a sorted T cell fraction (not recorded which). All receptors derive from a male donor with ankylosing spondylitis. The CDR3 runs from the conserved cysteine through the conserved F or W. A D gene is named only where the DNA matches it firmly. Not every row has a clone size; where given, it reads once, few, many or a size class.

V gene,J gene,clone size,D gene,CDR3 protein,CDR3 DNA
TRBV20-1,TRBJ1-1,many,TRBD1,CSAEAGGDTEAFF,TGCAGTGCTGAGGCAGGGGGAGACACTGAAGCTTTCTTT
TRBV2,TRBJ2-1,many,TRBD2,CASSLREGLASLGNKQFF,TGTGCCAGCAGCCTCAGGGAGGGTCTAGCGTCCCTCGGCAATAAGCAGTTCTTC
TRBV12-3/TRBV12-4,TRBJ2-1,-,TRBD2,CASSWAQRGEQFF,TGTGCCAGCAGCTGGGCACAGCGGGGTGAGCAGTTCTTC
TRBV12-3/TRBV12-4,TRBJ1-1,-,-,CASRKVLLNTEAFF,TGTGCCAGCAGAAAAGTCCTCCTGAACACTGAAGCTTTCTTT
TRBV7-8,TRBJ2-3,many,TRBD2,CAGGPRLATDTQYF,TGTGCCGGGGGTCCCAGACTAGCGACAGATACGCAGTATTTT
TRBV29-1,TRBJ2-1,many,TRBD2,CSVPTGTSGRYNEQFF,TGCAGCGTCCCAACGGGGACTAGCGGGAGGTACAATGAGCAGTTCTTC
TRBV18,TRBJ2-7,-,-,CASSPLSGEGEQYF,TGTGCCAGCTCACCACTTTCGGGAGAAGGCGAGCAGTACTTC
TRBV18,TRBJ2-7,-,-,CAITHPSRGIFSYEQYF,TGTGCCATCACTCACCCCTCTCGGGGCATATTCTCCTACGAGCAGTACTTC
TRBV11-3,TRBJ2-4,few,TRBD1,CASSLPRGTIQYF,TGTGCCAGCAGCTTACCCAGGGGGACCATTCAGTACTTC
TRBV6-1,TRBJ2-1,-,-,CAIKKTRASNNEQFF,TGTGCCATCAAAAAAACGAGGGCTTCAAACAATGAGCAGTTCTTC
TRBV19,TRBJ2-3,-,-,CASSKRQLIMNTQYF,TGTGCCAGTAGTAAAAGACAGTTAATTATGAATACGCAGTATTTT
TRBV7-9,TRBJ2-1,few,TRBD2,CASSTTGLATYNEQFF,TGTGCCAGCAGCACAACGGGACTAGCAACCTACAATGAGCAGTTCTTC
TRBV12-3/TRBV12-4,TRBJ2-2,few,-,CASSLVTEKNTGELFF,TGTGCCAGCAGTTTAGTCACAGAGAAAAACACCGGGGAGCTGTTTTTT
TRBV10-3,TRBJ2-2,few,-,CAISEQRDTGELFF,TGTGCCATCAGTGAGCAGAGGGACACCGGGGAGCTGTTTTTT
TRBV7-9,TRBJ1-4,few,TRBD1,CASSPQTGDNEKLFF,TGTGCCAGCAGCCCCCAGACAGGGGATAATGAAAAACTGTTTTTT
TRBV5-1,TRBJ1-2,many,-,CASSLSGETYGYTF,TGCGCCAGCAGCTTGTCAGGGGAGACGTATGGCTACACCTTC
TRBV7-2,TRBJ1-5,-,-,CASSPNRAQPQHF,TGTGCCAGCTCCCCTAACAGGGCCCAGCCCCAGCATTTT
TRBV2,TRBJ1-1,-,-,CASGRTPNTEAFF,TGTGCCAGCGGGCGGACACCTAACACTGAAGCTTTCTTT
TRBV3-1,TRBJ1-1,once,-,CASSQGYYGNTEAFF,TGTGCCAGCAGCCAAGGGTATTACGGGAACACTGAAGCTTTCTTT
TRBV5-1,TRBJ2-1,-,TRBD2,CASSLISPGLAGGRYNEQFF,TGCGCCAGCAGCTTGATTTCCCCCGGACTAGCGGGAGGGCGTTACAATGAGCAGTTCTTC
TRBV13,TRBJ2-1,many,-,CASSLEGAAGDNEQFF,TGTGCCAGCAGCTTAGAGGGGGCCGCGGGGGACAATGAGCAGTTCTTC
TRBV5-1,TRBJ2-3,-,TRBD1,CASSLTDRGRADTQYF,TGCGCCAGCAGCTTGACGGACAGGGGACGCGCAGATACGCAGTATTTT
TRBV24-1,TRBJ2-5,many,-,CATSEVGSLGTQYF,TGTGCCACCAGTGAGGTCGGGAGCCTCGGGACCCAGTACTTC
TRBV5-1,TRBJ2-7,-,TRBD2,CASSTGLAGVLSDEQYF,TGCGCCAGCAGCACGGGACTAGCGGGAGTTTTATCGGACGAGCAGTACTTC
TRBV5-6,TRBJ2-3,-,TRBD1,CASSKPGQGASDTQYF,TGTGCCAGCAGCAAGCCGGGACAGGGGGCGTCGGATACGCAGTATTTT
TRBV11-2,TRBJ2-3,-,-,CASSLTAGRTDTQYF,TGTGCCAGCAGCTTAACGGCGGGACGAACAGATACGCAGTATTTT
TRBV5-1,TRBJ1-3,few,-,CASSLSWYSGNTIYF,TGCGCCAGCAGCTTGAGTTGGTACTCTGGAAACACCATATATTTT
TRBV7-6,TRBJ2-3,many,-,CASSWGTTSDTQYF,TGTGCCAGCAGCTGGGGAACGACTTCAGATACGCAGTATTTT
TRBV7-9,TRBJ2-1,many,-,CASSSTRNEQFF,TGTGCCAGCAGCTCCACTCGTAATGAGCAGTTCTTC
TRBV15,TRBJ1-3,-,-,CATSRDRSSGNTIYF,TGTGCCACCAGCAGAGATCGGAGTAGTGGAAACACCATATATTTT
TRBV5-1,TRBJ2-2,few,-,CASSLQGNGELFF,TGCGCCAGCAGCTTGCAGGGGAACGGGGAGCTGTTTTTT
TRBV18,TRBJ2-1,few,TRBD2,CASSLTSGEYNEQFF,TGTGCCAGCTCACTGACTAGCGGAGAATACAATGAGCAGTTCTTC
TRBV5-1,TRBJ1-2,-,TRBD1,CASLPGGSNYGYTF,TGCGCCAGCCTCCCAGGGGGATCAAACTATGGCTACACCTTC
TRBV5-1,TRBJ2-1,many,-,CASSPRSTTYNEQFF,TGCGCCAGCAGCCCCCGATCAACCACCTACAATGAGCAGTTCTTC
TRBV23-1,TRBJ2-4,-,-,CASSQTSSKNIQYF,TGCGCCAGCAGTCAAACTAGCAGCAAAAACATTCAGTACTTC
TRBV5-1,TRBJ2-3,many,-,CASSHSGSRTDTQYF,TGCGCCAGCAGCCATTCGGGGAGTAGGACAGATACGCAGTATTTT
TRBV3-1,TRBJ2-1,many,TRBD2,CASSQDASGLYNEQFF,TGTGCCAGCAGCCAAGATGCTAGCGGCCTATACAATGAGCAGTTCTTC
TRBV10-3,TRBJ2-5,few,-,CAISGGGRETQYF,TGTGCCATCAGTGGTGGAGGGCGGGAGACCCAGTACTTC
TRBV3-1,TRBJ2-1,-,-,CDSSQDLDAPQFF,TGTGACAGCAGCCAAGATTTGGACGCGCCCCAGTTCTTC
TRBV5-5,TRBJ2-3,-,-,CASSLGRVGSTDTQYF,TGTGCCAGCAGCTTGGGGAGGGTAGGGAGCACAGATACGCAGTATTTT
TRBV5-6,TRBJ2-3,few,-,CASSLDYRTTDTQYF,TGTGCCAGCAGCTTGGATTACAGGACCACAGATACGCAGTATTTT
TRBV20-1,TRBJ2-3,-,-,CSAEPASGTDTQYF,TGCAGTGCCGAGCCAGCTTCCGGCACAGATACGCAGTATTTT
TRBV5-6,TRBJ2-3,-,-,CASGGLADTQYF,TGTGCCAGCGGTGGGCTCGCAGATACGCAGTATTTT
TRBV6-1,TRBJ1-2,-,-,CASSPSTESYGYTF,TGTGCCAGCAGTCCTTCTACAGAGAGCTATGGCTACACCTTC
TRBV12-3/TRBV12-4,TRBJ2-1,few,TRBD2,CASSRSLAASYNEQFF,TGTGCCAGCAGCCGTTCACTAGCGGCCTCCTACAATGAGCAGTTCTTC
TRBV5-1,TRBJ2-3,many,-,CASSLAVRSADTQYF,TGCGCCAGCAGCTTGGCGGTTCGTTCGGCAGATACGCAGTATTTT
TRBV20-1,TRBJ2-7,-,TRBD1,CSASLDRLGVEQYF,TGCAGTGCCTCCCTGGACAGGCTGGGCGTCGAGCAGTACTTC
TRBV2,TRBJ2-1,-,TRBD1,CAKQRGQGINEQFF,TGTGCCAAGCAAAGGGGACAGGGGATAAATGAGCAGTTCTTC
TRBV29-1,TRBJ2-2,many,-,CSVAANANTGELFF,TGCAGCGTTGCAGCGAACGCGAACACCGGGGAGCTGTTTTTT
TRBV7-2,TRBJ1-5,few,-,CASSLDREDGQPQHF,TGTGCCAGCAGCTTAGACAGGGAGGATGGTCAGCCCCAGCATTTT
TRBV6-2/TRBV6-3,TRBJ1-1,many,-,CASTSTANTEAFF,TGTGCCAGCACCTCGACGGCGAACACTGAAGCTTTCTTT
TRBV27,TRBJ1-5,few,TRBD1,CASSPWDSSNQPQHF,TGTGCCAGCAGTCCCTGGGACAGTAGCAATCAGCCCCAGCATTTT
TRBV7-2,TRBJ2-5,-,-,CASSPRGGIQETQYF,TGTGCCAGCAGCCCCAGGGGGGGGATCCAAGAGACCCAGTACTTC
TRBV29-1,TRBJ2-3,-,-,CSVDTPTGRLLYF,TGCAGCGTCGATACCCCCACGGGGCGGCTTCTTTATTTT
TRBV5-1,TRBJ2-2,few,TRBD1,CASSSGTGRPGELFF,TGCGCCAGCAGTTCCGGGACAGGGCGACCCGGGGAGCTGTTTTTT
TRBV14,TRBJ2-5,-,TRBD1,CASSQIPRRDRLTQETQYF,TGTGCCAGCAGCCAAATACCGAGACGGGACAGATTAACCCAAGAGACCCAGTACTTC
TRBV7-2,TRBJ1-5,many,-,CASSWNGWDQPQHF,TGTGCCAGCAGCTGGAATGGCTGGGATCAGCCCCAGCATTTT
TRBV10-3,TRBJ2-5,-,TRBD1,CAISRDREGETQYF,TGTGCCATCAGCCGGGACAGGGAGGGGGAGACCCAGTACTTC
TRBV7-6,TRBJ2-3,few,-,CASSHDRTDTQYF,TGTGCCAGCAGCCACGACAGGACAGATACGCAGTATTTT
TRBV27,TRBJ2-1,many,-,CASSFARVGGNEQFF,TGTGCCAGCAGTTTTGCAAGGGTCGGGGGCAATGAGCAGTTCTTC